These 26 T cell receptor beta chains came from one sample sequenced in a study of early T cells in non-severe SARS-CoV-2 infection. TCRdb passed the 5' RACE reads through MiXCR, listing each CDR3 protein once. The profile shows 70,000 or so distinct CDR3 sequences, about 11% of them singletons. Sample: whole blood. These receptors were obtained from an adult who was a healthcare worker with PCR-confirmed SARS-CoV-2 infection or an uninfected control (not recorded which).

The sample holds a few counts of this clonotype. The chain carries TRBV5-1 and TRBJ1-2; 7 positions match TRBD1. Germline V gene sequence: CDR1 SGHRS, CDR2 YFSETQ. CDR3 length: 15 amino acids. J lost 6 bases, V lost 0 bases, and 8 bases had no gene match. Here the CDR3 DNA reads TGCGCCAGCAGCTTGGGAAACCGGGACAGAGATGGCTACACCTTC. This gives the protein CASSLGNRDRDGYTF.

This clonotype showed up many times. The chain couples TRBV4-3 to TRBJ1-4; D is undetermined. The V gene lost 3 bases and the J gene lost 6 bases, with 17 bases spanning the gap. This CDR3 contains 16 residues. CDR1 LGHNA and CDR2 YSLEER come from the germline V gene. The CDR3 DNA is TGCGCCAGCAGCCAGATCAGCTCTGCTCTCGATGAAAAACTGTTTTTT. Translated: CASSQISSALDEKLFF.

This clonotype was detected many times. The CDR3 region is CASSLMTRVETQYF. DNA of the CDR3: TGTGCCAGCAGCCTGATGACTCGGGTGGAGACCCAGTACTTC. This chain connects TRBV7-3 to TRBJ2-5; D gene unclear. The CDR3 sequence is 14 residues long. Per the germline V gene, CDR1 is SGHTA and CDR2 is FQGTGA. Between the trimmed V and J ends, which lost 5 bases and 5 bases, there was a span of 15 bases.

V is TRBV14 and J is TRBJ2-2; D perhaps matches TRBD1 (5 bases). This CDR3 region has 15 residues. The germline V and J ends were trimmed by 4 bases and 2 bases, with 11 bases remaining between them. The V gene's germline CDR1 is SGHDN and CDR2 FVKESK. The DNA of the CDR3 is TGTGCCAGCAGCCGACAGTTCCTCAACACCGGGGAGCTGTTTTTT. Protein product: CASSRQFLNTGELFF.

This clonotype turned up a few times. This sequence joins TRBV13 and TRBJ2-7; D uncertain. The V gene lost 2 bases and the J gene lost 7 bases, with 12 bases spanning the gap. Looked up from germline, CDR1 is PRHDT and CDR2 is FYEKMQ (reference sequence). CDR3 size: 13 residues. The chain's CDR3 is CASSLSTTWEQYF. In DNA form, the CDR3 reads TGTGCCAGCAGCTTAAGCACTACTTGGGAGCAGTACTTC.

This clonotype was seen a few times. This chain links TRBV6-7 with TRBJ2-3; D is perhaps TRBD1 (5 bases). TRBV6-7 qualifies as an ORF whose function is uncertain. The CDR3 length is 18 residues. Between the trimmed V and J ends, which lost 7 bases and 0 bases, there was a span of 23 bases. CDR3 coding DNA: TGTGCCAGCATACAACTTGAGGTGTCAGGGTCTAGCACAGATACGCAGTATTTT. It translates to CASIQLEVSGSSTDTQYF.

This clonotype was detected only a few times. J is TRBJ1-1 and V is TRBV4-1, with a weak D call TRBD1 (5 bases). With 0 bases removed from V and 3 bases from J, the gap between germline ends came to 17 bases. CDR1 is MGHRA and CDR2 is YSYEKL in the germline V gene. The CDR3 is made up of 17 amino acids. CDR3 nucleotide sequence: TGCGCCAGCAGCCAAGATGACAGTTTTGGGTTTGACACTGAAGCTTTCTTT. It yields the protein CASSQDDSFGFDTEAFF.

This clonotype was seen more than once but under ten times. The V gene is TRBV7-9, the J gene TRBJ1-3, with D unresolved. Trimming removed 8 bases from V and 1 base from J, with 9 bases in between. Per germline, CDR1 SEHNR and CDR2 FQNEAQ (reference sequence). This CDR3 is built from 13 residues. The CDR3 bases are TGTGCCAGCGTCGCTCCTTCTGGAAACACCATATATTTT. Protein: CASVAPSGNTIYF.

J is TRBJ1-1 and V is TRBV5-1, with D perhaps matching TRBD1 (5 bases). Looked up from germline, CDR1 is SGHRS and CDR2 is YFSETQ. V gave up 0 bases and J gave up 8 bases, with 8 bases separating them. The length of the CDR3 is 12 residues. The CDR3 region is CASSLEAGEAFF. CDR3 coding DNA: TGCGCCAGCAGCTTGGAGGCAGGGGAAGCTTTCTTT.

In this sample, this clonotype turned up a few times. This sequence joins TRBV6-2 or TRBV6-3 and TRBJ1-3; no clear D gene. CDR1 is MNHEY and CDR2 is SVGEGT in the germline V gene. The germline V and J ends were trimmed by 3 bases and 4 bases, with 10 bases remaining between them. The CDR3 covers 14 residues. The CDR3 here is CASSYRAAGNTIYF. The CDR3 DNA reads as TGTGCCAGCAGTTATCGGGCAGCGGGAAACACCATATATTTT.

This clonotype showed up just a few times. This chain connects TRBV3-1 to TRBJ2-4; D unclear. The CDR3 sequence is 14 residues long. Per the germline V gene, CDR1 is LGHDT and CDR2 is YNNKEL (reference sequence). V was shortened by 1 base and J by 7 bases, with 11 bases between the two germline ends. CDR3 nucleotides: TGTGCCAGCAGCCAAGGGATAGATTCGAACATTCAGTACTTC. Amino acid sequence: CASSQGIDSNIQYF.

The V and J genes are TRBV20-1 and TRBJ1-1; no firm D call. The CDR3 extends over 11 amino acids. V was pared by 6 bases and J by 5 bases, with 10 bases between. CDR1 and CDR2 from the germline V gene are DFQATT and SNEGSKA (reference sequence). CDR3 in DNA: TGCAGTGCAACCCTAGGGACTGAAGCTTTCTTT. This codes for CSATLGTEAFF.

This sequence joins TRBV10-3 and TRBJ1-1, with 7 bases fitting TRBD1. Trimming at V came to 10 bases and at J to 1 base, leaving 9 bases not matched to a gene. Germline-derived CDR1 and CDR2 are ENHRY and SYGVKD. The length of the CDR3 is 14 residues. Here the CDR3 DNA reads TGTGCCACTTCTAAGGGGGCAGGGAACACTGAAGCTTTCTTT. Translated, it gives CATSKGAGNTEAFF.

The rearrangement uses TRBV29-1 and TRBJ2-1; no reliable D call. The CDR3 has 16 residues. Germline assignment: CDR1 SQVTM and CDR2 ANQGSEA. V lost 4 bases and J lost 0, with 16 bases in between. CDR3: CSVVRADPSSYNEQFF. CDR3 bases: TGCAGCGTTGTCCGGGCAGACCCAAGCTCCTACAATGAGCAGTTCTTC.

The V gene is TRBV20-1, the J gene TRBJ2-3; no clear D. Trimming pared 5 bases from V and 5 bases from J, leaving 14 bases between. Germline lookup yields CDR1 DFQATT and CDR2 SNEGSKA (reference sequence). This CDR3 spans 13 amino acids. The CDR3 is CSAVPLGLDTQYF. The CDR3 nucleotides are TGCAGTGCTGTTCCACTCGGCTTAGATACGCAGTATTTT.

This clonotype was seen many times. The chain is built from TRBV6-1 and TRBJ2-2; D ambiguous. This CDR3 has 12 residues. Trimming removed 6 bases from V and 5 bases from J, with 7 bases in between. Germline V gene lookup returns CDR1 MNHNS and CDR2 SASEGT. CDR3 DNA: TGTGCCAGCAGAGTTCGTACCGGGGAGCTGTTTTTT. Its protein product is CASRVRTGELFF.

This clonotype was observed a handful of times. The CDR3 loop is CASSPRLGDEKLFF. In DNA form, the CDR3 reads TGTGCCAGCAGTCCCCGATTGGGGGATGAAAAACTGTTTTTT. The chain joins TRBV6-5 to TRBJ1-4; a weak D match, TRBD1 (5 bases). CDR1 is MNHEY and CDR2 is SVGAGI in the germline V gene. The CDR3 spans 14 residues. V lost 5 bases to trimming and J lost 6 bases, with 13 bases between them.

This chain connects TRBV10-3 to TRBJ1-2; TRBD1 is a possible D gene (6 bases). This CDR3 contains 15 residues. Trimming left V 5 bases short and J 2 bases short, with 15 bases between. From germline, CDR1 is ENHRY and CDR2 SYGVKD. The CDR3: CAISPYRAENYGYTF. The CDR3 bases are TGTGCCATCAGTCCATACAGGGCGGAGAACTATGGCTACACCTTC.

The CDR3 bases are TGTGCCAGCAGCTTAGTTCTAGCCTGGGATACGCAGTATTTT. Translation: CASSLVLAWDTQYF. This chain joins TRBV11-2 and TRBJ2-3, with a possible D match to TRBD2 (5 bases). Germline values: CDR1 SGHAT, CDR2 FQNNGV. V was trimmed by 1 base and J by 6 bases, leaving 11 bases between them. The CDR3 runs to 14 residues.

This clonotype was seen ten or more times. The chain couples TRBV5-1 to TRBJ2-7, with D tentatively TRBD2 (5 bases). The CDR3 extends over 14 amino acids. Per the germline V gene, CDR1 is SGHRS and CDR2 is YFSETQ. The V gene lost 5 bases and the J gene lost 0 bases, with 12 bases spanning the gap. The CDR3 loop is CASSEGYSSYEQYF. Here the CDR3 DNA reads TGCGCCAGCAGTGAGGGATACTCCTCCTACGAGCAGTACTTC.

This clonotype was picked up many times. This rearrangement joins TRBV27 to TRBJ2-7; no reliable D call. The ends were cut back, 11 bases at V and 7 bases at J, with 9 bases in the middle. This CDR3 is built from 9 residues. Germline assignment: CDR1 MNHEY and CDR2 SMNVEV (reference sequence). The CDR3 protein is CADSREQYF. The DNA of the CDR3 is TGTGCCGACTCGAGGGAGCAGTACTTC.

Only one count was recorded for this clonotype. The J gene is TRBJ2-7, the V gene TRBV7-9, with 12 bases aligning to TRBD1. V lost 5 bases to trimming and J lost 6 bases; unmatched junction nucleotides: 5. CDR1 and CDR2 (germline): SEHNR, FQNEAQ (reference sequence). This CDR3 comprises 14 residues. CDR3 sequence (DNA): TGTGCCAGCAGCCAGGGACAGGGGGCGGCCGAGCAGTACTTC. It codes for CASSQGQGAAEQYF.

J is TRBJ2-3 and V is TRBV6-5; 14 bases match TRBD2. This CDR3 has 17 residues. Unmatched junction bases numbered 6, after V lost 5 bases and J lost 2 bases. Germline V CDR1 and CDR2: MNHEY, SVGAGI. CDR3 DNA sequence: TGTGCCAGCAGTGGGACTAGCGGGAGACCCTCCACAGATACGCAGTATTTT. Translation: CASSGTSGRPSTDTQYF.

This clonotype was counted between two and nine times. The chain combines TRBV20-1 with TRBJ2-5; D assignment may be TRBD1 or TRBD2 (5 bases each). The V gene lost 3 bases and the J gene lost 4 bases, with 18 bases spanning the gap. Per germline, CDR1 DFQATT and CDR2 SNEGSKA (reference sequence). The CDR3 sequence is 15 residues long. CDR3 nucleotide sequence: TGCAGTGCTAGCCAGGAGACGTTTGGGGGAGAGACCCAGTACTTC. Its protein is CSASQETFGGETQYF.

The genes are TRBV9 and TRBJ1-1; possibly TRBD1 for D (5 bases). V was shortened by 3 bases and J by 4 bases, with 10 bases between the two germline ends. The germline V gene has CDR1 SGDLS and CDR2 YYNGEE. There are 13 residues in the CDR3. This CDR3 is CASSDGTGTEAFF. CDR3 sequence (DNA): TGTGCCAGCAGCGACGGGACCGGCACTGAAGCTTTCTTT.

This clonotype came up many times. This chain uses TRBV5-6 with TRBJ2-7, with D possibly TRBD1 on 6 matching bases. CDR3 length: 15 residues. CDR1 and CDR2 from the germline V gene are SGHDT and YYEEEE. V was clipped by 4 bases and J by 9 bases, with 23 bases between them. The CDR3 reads CASSGEARGAIGQYF. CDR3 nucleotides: TGTGCCAGCAGCGGAGAAGCCAGGGGCGCTATAGGGCAGTACTTC.